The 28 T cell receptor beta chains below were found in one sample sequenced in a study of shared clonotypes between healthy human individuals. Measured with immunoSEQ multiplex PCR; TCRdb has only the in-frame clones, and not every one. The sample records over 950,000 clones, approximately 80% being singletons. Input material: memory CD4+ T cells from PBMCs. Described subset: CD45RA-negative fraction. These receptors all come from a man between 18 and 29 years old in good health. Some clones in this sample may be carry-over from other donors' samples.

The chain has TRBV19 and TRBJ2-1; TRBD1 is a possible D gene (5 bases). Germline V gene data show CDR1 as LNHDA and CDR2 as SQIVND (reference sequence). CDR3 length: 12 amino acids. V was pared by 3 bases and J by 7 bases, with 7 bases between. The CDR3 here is CASSMGLNEQFF. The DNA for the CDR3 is TGTGCCAGTAGTATGGGGCTAAATGAGCAGTTCTTC.

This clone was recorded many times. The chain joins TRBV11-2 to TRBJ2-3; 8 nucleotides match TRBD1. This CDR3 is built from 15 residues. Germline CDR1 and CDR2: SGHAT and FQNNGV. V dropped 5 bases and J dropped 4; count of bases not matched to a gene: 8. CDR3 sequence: CASSGRQGTADTQYF. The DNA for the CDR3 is TGTGCCAGCAGCGGACGACAGGGGACGGCAGATACGCAGTATTTT.

The DNA of the CDR3 is TGTGCCAGCAGCCAAGAAGGGATGCCTGGAAACACCATATATTTT. It is translated as CASSQEGMPGNTIYF. The chain couples TRBV4-2 to TRBJ1-3, with unresolved D. V was clipped by 0 bases and J by 2 bases, with 8 bases between them. This CDR3 has 15 residues. Per germline, CDR1 LGHNA and CDR2 YNFKEQ.

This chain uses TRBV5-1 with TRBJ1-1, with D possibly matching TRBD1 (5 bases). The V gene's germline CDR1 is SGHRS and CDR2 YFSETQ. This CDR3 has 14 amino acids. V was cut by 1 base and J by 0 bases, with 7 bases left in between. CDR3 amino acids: CASSLTGLNTEAFF. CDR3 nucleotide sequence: TGCGCCAGCAGCTTGACAGGCCTGAACACTGAAGCTTTCTTT.

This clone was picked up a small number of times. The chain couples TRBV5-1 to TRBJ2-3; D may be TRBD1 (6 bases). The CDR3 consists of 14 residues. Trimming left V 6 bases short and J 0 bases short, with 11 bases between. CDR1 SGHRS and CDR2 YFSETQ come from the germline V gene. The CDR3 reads CASKMDRSTDTQYF. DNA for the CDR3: TGCGCCAGCAAGATGGACAGAAGCACAGATACGCAGTATTTT. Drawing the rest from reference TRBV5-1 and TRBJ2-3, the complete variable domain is KAGVTQTPRYLIKTRGQQVTLSCSPISGHRSVSWYQQTPGQGLQFLFEYFSETQRNKGNFPGRFSGRQFSNSRSEMNVSTLELGDSALYLCASKMDRSTDTQYFGPGTRLTVL.

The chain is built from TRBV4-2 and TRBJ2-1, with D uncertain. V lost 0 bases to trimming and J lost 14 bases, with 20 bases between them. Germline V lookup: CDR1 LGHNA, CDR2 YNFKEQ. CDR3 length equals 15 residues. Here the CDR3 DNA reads TGTGCCAGCAGCCAAGACAAGAGCTACCTTACTGGGGAGTTCTTC. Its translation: CASSQDKSYLTGEFF.

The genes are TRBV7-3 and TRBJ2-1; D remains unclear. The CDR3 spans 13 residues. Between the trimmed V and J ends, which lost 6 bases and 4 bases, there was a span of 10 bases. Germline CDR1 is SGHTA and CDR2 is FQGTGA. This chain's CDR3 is CASRDGTYNEQFF. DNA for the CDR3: TGTGCCAGCAGGGACGGAACTTACAATGAGCAGTTCTTC.

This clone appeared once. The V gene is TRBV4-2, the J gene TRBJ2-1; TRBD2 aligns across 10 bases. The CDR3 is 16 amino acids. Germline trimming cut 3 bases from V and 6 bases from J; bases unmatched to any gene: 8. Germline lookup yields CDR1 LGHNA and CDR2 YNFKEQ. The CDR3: CASSHSSGSMGNEQFF. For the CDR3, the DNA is TGTGCCAGCAGCCATTCTAGCGGGAGCATGGGCAATGAGCAGTTCTTC.

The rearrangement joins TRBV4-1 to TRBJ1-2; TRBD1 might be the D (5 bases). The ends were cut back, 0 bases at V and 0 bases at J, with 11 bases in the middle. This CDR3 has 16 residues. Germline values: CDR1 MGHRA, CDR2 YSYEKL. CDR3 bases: TGCGCCAGCAGCCAAGAGGGGTCGGGGGCTAACTATGGCTACACCTTC. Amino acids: CASSQEGSGANYGYTF.

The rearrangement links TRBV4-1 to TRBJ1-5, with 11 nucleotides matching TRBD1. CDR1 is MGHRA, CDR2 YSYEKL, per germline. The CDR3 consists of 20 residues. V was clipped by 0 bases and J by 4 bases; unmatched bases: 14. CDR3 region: CASSQDLGDRGKWVNQPQHF. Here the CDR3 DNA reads TGCGCCAGCAGCCAAGATTTGGGGGACAGGGGGAAATGGGTGAATCAGCCCCAGCATTTT.

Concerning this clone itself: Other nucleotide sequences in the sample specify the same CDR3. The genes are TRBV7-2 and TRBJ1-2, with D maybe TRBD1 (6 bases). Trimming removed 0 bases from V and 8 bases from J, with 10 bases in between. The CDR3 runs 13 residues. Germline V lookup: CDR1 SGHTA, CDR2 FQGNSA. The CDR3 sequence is CASSLAGGGGYTF. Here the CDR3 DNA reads TGTGCCAGCAGCTTAGCAGGGGGAGGAGGCTACACCTTC.

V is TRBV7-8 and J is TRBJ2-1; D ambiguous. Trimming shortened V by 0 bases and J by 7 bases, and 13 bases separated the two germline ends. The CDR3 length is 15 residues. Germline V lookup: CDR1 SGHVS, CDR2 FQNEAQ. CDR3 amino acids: CASSLARFLSNEQFF. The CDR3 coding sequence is TGTGCCAGCAGCTTAGCCAGGTTTTTATCTAATGAGCAGTTCTTC.

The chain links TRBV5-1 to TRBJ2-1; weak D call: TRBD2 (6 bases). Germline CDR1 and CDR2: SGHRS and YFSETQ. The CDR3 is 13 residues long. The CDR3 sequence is CASTGSSYNEQFF. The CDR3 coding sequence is TGCGCTTCAACCGGGAGCTCCTACAATGAGCAGTTCTTC.

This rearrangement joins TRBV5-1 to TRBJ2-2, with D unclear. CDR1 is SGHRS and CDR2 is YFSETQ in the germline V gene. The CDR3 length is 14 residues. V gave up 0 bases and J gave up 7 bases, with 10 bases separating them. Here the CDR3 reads CASSLGAAVGELFF. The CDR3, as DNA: TGCGCCAGCAGCTTGGGGGCGGCCGTCGGGGAGCTGTTTTTT.

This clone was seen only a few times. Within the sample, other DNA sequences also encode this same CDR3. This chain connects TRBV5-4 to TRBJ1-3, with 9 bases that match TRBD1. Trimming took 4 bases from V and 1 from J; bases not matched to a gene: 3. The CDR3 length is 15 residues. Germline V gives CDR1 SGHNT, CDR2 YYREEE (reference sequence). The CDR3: CASSLDRGSGNTIYF. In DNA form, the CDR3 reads TGTGCCAGCAGCCTCGACAGGGGGTCTGGAAACACCATATATTTT.

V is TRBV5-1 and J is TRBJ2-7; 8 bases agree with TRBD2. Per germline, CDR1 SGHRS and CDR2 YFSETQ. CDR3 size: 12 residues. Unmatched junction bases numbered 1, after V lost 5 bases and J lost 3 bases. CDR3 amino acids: CASRAGVYEQYF. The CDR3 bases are TGCGCCAGCAGAGCGGGAGTCTACGAGCAGTACTTC. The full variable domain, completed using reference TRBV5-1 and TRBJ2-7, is KAGVTQTPRYLIKTRGQQVTLSCSPISGHRSVSWYQQTPGQGLQFLFEYFSETQRNKGNFPGRFSGRQFSNSRSEMNVSTLELGDSALYLCASRAGVYEQYFGPGTRLTVT.

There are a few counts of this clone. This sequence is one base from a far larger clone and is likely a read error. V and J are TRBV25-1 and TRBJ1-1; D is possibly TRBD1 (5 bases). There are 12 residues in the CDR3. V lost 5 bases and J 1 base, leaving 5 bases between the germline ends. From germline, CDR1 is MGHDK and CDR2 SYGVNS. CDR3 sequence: CASSRGNTEAFF. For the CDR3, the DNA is TGTGCCAGCAGTAGGGGGAACACTGAAGCTTTCTTT.

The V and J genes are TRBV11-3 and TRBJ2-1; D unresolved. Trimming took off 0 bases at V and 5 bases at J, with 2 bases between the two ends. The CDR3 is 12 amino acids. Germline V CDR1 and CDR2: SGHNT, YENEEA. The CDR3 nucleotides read TGTGCCAGCAGCTTAGAGGACAATGAGCAGTTCTTC. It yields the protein CASSLEDNEQFF.

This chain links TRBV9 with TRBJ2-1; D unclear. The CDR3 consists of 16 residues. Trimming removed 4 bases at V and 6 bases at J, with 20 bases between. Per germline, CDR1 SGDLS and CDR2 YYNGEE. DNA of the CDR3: TGTGCCAGCAGCCCCACAGATAGCCGGAACATCAATGAGCAGTTCTTC. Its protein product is CASSPTDSRNINEQFF.

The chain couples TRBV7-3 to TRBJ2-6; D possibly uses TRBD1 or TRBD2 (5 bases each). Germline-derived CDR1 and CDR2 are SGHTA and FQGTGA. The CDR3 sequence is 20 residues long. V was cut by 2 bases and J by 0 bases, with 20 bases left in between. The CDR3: CASSLEGGAGHSSGANVLTF. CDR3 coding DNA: TGTGCCAGCAGCTTAGAGGGCGGCGCAGGGCATAGCTCTGGGGCCAACGTCCTGACTTTC.

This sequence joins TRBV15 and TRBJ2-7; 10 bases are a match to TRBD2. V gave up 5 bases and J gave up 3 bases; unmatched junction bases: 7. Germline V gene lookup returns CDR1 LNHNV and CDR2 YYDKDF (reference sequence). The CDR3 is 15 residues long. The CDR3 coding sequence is TGTGCCACCAGCCGAGGGACTAGCGTGGACTACGAGCAGTACTTC. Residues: CATSRGTSVDYEQYF.

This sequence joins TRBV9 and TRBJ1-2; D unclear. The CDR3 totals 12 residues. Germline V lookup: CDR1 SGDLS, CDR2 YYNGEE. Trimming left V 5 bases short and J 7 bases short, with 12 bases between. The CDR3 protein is CASSFLEGGYTF. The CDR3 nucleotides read TGTGCCAGCAGTTTCCTTGAGGGTGGCTACACCTTC.

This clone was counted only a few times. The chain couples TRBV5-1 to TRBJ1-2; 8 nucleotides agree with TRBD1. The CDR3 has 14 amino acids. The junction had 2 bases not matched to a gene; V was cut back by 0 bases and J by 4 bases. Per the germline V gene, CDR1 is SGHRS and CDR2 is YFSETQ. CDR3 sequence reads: CASSLGTGSYGYTF. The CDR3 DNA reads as TGCGCCAGCAGCTTGGGGACAGGGTCCTATGGCTACACCTTC.

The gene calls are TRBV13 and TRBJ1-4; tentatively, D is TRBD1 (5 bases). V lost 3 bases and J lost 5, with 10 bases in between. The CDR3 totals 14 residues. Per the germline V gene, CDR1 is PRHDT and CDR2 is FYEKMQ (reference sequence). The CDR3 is CASSFRDLNEKLFF. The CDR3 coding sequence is TGTGCCAGCAGCTTCCGGGACCTCAATGAAAAACTGTTTTTT.

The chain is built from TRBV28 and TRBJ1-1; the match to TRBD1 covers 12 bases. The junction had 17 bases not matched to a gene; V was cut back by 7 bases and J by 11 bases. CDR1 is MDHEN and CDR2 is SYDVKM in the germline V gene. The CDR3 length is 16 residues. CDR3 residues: CASTPPGTGGRVVAFF. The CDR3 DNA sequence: TGTGCCAGCACCCCGCCGGGGACAGGGGGCCGCGTGGTGGCTTTCTTT.

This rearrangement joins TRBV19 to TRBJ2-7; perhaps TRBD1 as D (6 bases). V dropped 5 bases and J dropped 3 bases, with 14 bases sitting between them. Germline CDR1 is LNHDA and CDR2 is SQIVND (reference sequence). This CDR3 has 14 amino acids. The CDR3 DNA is TGTGCCAGTAGTGCACGCCCAGGGGTCTACGAGCAGTACTTC. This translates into CASSARPGVYEQYF.

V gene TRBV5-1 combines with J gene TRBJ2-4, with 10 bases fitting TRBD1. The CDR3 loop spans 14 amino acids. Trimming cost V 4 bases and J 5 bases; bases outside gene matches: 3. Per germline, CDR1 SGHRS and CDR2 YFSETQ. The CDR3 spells CASSRTGGENIQYF. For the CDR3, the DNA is TGCGCCAGCAGCAGGACAGGGGGAGAAAACATTCAGTACTTC.

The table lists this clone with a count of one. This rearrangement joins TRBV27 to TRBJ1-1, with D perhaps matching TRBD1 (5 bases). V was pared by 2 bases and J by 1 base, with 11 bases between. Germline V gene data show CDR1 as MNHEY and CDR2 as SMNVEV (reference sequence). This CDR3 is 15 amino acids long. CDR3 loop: CASSLQTTGNTEAFF. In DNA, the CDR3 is TGTGCCAGCAGTTTACAAACCACAGGGAACACTGAAGCTTTCTTT.